This T cell receptor (beta chain) was sequenced for a study of cytomegalovirus exposure and HLA in healthy donors. 60 Vbeta and 13 Jbeta primers were used in PCR. Measured with immunoSEQ multiplex PCR; TCRdb has only the in-frame clones, and not every one. The sample has approximately 180,000 clones, approximately 70% seen once. The study, taken as a whole, reports: In a later analysis, specific HLA alleles were associated with around 17,000 TCR beta sequences at a 0.05 false discovery rate.

The germline CDR1 and CDR2 sequences are MNHEY and SMNVEV (reference sequence). V was shortened by 6 bases and J by 7 bases, with 12 bases between the two germline ends. The CDR3 is 12 residues long. Remarks on this clone: Its antigen is not identified.

The chain carries TRBV27 and TRBJ2-5, with D perhaps matching TRBD1 (5 bases). Sequenced: PBMCs. This receptor was obtained from a woman aged 25 to 39 in good health and CMV-seronegative. CDR3 DNA: TGTGCCAGCAGGCCGGGTAGGGGGACCCAGTACTTC. Protein product: CASRPGRGTQYF.